This TCR beta chain stems from a study of CD8 T cells in Susac syndrome. This clonotype has a handful of counts. This CDR3 is built from 11 residues. The V gene's germline CDR1 is SGHTA and CDR2 FQGNSA. V was shortened by 2 bases and J by 7 bases, with 5 bases between the two germline ends. RNA in amounts of roughly 0.5 to 1 ug was reverse transcribed with random hexamers. MiXCR was run by TCRdb on the immunoSEQ multiplex PCR reads, yielding one entry per CDR3 protein. Of 80,000 to 90,000 distinct CDR3 sequences in the sample, around 93% were seen once. The receptor comes from a human donor in good health. This chain connects TRBV7-2 to TRBJ2-5, with D hard to call. Sample: CD8+ T cells from PBMCs. The CDR3 region is CASSLKGTQYF. The CDR3 bases are TGTGCCAGCAGCTTAAAGGGGACCCAGTACTTC.